Listed below are T cell receptor beta chains from one sample, sequenced in a study of cytomegalovirus exposure and HLA in healthy donors. The repertoire was sequenced with immunoSEQ multiplex PCR; TCRdb's copy has only in-frame clones and lacks some. The sample contains around 120,000 clones, more than 85% of which appear only once. Sequencing was done on a sample of PBMCs. Receptors were obtained from a man between 18 and 35 years old in good health and CMV-seropositive. The conserved cysteine and the conserved F or W are not part of the CDR3 here.

j_gene | v_gene | CDR3aa
TRBJ1-1 | TRBV7-8 | ASSLGGSTEAF
TRBJ1-2 | TRBV10-3 | AISESLGQGHGYT
TRBJ1-6 | TRBV27 | ASTLGGANSPLH
TRBJ1-2 | TRBV11-2 | ASSLGQANYYGYT
TRBJ2-5 | TRBV20-1 | SAPGGETQY
TRBJ1-3 | TRBV4-3 | ASSHSTGLGSGNTIY
TRBJ2-1 | TRBV4-3 | ASSPARNSEQF
TRBJ2-5 | TRBV5-6 | ASSFGLQGGETQY
TRBJ2-7 | TRBV13 | ASSLAGTGGLVEQY
TRBJ1-1 | TRBV7-2 | ASSLVLYLTGANTEAF
TRBJ2-1 | TRBV5-4 | ASSISSGPLDEQF
TRBJ2-7 | TRBV13 | ASQEAGGGATYEQY
TRBJ2-7 | TRBV5-4 | ASSLDLGGTGSYEQY
TRBJ2-7 | TRBV2 | ASGGVSYEQY
TRBJ2-2 | TRBV5-1 | ASSLGRQGWTNTGELF
TRBJ2-7 | TRBV18 | ASSPQTAGGKGAQY
TRBJ1-1 | TRBV28 | ASSFSQGGGTEAF
TRBJ1-4 | TRBV4-3 | ASSQTSFSEKLF
TRBJ1-3 | TRBV6-1 | ASSESQVGTIY
TRBJ1-2 | TRBV7-9 | ASSLEQGASGYT
TRBJ2-7 | TRBV27 | ASSGRGGVYEQY
TRBJ2-1 | TRBV28 | ASSFSRGRNNEQF